This T cell receptor (delta chain) came from a study of gamma-delta T cells after stem cell transplantation. TCRdb processed the RT-PCR reads again with the CATT caller. The sample holds 1,700 or so delta-chain clones, 3.5% to 5% seen once. The germline V gene encodes CDR1 TSWWSYY and CDR2 QGS. CDR3 length: 20 residues. Trimming cost V 3 bases and J 0 bases; bases outside gene matches: 16. In its sample, this clone is large. This sample includes further DNA sequences coding for the same CDR3. This TCR was recovered from a human donor. It is not recorded whose cells these are; they may come from a transplant donor. The chain carries TRDV1 and TRDJ1, with 10 positions matching TRDD3. The source material was gamma-delta T cells. CDR3 sequence (DNA): TGTGCTCTTGGGGATCTTCCACCGTACTGGGGGATGAAGTACACCGATAAACTCATCTTT. It yields the protein CALGDLPPYWGMKYTDKLIF.